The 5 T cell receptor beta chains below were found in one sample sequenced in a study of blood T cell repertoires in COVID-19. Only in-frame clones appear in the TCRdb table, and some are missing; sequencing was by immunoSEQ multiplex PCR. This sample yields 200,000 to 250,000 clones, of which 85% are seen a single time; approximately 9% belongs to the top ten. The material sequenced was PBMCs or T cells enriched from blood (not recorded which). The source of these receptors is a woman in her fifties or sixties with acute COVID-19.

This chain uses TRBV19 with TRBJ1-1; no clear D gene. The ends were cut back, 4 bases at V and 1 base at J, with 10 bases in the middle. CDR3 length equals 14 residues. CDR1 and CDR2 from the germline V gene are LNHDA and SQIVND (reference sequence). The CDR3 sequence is CASSNRRGNTEAFF. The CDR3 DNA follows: TGTGCCAGTAGTAATAGACGGGGGAACACTGAAGCTTTCTTT.

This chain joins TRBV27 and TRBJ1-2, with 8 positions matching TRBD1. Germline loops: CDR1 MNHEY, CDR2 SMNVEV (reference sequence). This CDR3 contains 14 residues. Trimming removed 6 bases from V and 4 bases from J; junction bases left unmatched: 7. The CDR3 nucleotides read TGTGCCAGCAGCCCAGGACAGGGAGGCTATGGCTACACCTTC. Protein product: CASSPGQGGYGYTF.

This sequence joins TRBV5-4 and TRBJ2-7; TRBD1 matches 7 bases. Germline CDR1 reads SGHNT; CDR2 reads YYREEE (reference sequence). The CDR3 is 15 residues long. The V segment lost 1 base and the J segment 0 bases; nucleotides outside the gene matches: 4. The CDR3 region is CASSLKGASSYEQYF. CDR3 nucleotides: TGTGCCAGCAGCTTGAAGGGGGCGAGCTCCTACGAGCAGTACTTC.

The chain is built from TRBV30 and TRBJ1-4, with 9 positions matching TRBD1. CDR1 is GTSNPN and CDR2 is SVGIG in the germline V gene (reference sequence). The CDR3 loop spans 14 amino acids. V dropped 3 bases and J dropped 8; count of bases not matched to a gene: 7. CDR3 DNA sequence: TGTGCCTGGAGGGGACAGGGCCCCCCGGAAAAACTGTTTTTT. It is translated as CAWRGQGPPEKLFF.

CDR3 nucleotides: TGTGCCAGCAGTCGGGGAACAGCGTATCATTCGCCCCAGCATTTT. Translated, it gives CASSRGTAYHSPQHF. The chain recombines TRBV13 with TRBJ1-5; no clear D. This CDR3 comprises 15 residues. Germline loops: CDR1 PRHDT, CDR2 FYEKMQ (reference sequence). Trimming took 6 bases from V and 9 from J, leaving 21 bases between them.